This T cell receptor beta chain emerged from a study of OX40 agonist ivuxolimab in advanced cancers. Describing the broader study: Ivuxolimab, which targeted the costimulatory receptor OX40 (CD134), was an agonistic, fully human IgG2 monoclonal antibody. Intravenous ivuxolimab was administered to patients every 2 weeks at six dose levels: 0.01, 0.1, 0.3, 1.5, 3 and 10 mg/kg. Of the roughly 50 dose-escalation patients, hepatocellular carcinoma was present in about 20, melanoma in about 15, renal cell carcinoma in 9 and head and neck cancer in 9. The dose-escalation cohort was approximately 83% male with a mean age of 60 years, ranging from roughly 20 to 85. Prior anti-PD-1, anti-PD-L1 or anti-CTLA-4 therapy was permitted, and checkpoint inhibitors had been received by about 37% of dose-escalation patients. Partial responses were achieved by three dose-escalation patients, of whom one had hepatocellular carcinoma and two had cutaneous melanoma. Peripheral TCRbeta sequencing aimed to test whether ivuxolimab altered TCR sequence diversity and caused clonal T-cell expansion. The monotherapy dose-escalation portion (N of about 47 patients) of the phase I ivuxolimab trial is reported in the paper.

The trial excluded patients who had a history of autoimmune disease or who were on systemic immunosuppression. Peripheral blood for TCR sequencing was collected from all dose cohorts at baseline, on cycle 4 day 1, and on cycle 7 day 1. Samples were obtained from an open-label, multicenter, first-in-human phase I dose-escalation trial of ivuxolimab. The trial enrolled adults with locally advanced or metastatic head and neck squamous cell, hepatocellular, melanoma or renal cell carcinoma. Before TCR sequencing, CD4+ and CD8+ T cells were separately sorted from peripheral blood. Here is what the overall study found, with its caveats: After ivuxolimab, expanded clones were on average more numerous among CD8+ T cells than among CD4+ T cells. At doses of 0.1 to 3.0 mg/kg, clonal expansion of both CD4+ and CD8+ T cells in blood was seen between baseline and week 6. Which antigens the clonally expanded peripheral T cells were specific for was not determined. Low levels of normalized T-cell clonal expansion were also seen in some patients who did not respond. In the 0.1-3.0 mg/kg groups, partial responders were among the patients with the lowest normalized peripheral clonal expansion, particularly in CD8+ T cells.

To sequence the TCRbeta CDR3 region, genomic DNA was isolated from the sorted cells. The immunoSEQ Assay was used for sequencing of TCRbeta CDR3 regions. TCRdb provides this immuneACCESS table in a form limited to in-frame rearrangements. Some clones are lacking; in checked studies, under half of them reflect an unresolved V gene, and why the rest are absent is not known. The sample table contains roughly 23,000 clones; only one count was recorded for over 80% of them. The ten largest clones represent roughly 36% of the sample. The CDR3 runs 16 amino acids, cysteine and phenylalanine included. The sequence is cut down to CDR3 DNA, 48 bases in frame from base 1. A distance of 15 bases separates the germline ends of V and J, which lose 2 bases and 2 bases respectively. The germline V gene supplies CDR1 SGHVS and CDR2 FNYEAQ. As regards this clone: Its antigen specificity is not known. No base quality values were provided; no much bigger clone lies one nucleotide off.

This material consisted of CD4+ or CD8+ T cells sorted from blood, taken in a trial of the OX40 agonist ivuxolimab. The rearranged segments are TRBV7-6 and TRBJ2-5, with the D assignment possibly TRBD1 or TRBD2, given 7 matching bases for each. The TCR was taken from an adult with an advanced solid tumor such as melanoma, head and neck, liver or kidney cancer. The nucleotide sequence reads TGTGCCAGCAGCTTAAGGGGGGGACAGAGACAAGAGACCCAGTACTTC. Translated, it reads CASSLRGGQRQETQYF.